This T cell receptor (beta chain) was identified in a study of cytotoxic CD8 clonotypes in ibrutinib-treated CLL. Study-wide background: Productive templates averaged approximately 260,000 per sample, and productive rearrangements some 96,000. Study conclusions and caveats: Clonality went higher at ibrutinib response and then dropped back toward baseline at progression. Researchers report that baseline clonality outpaced age-matched healthy donors and tracked circulating CD8+ T-cell counts. Sampling schedules were unmatched across sustained-remission and progressing patients.

Assay: immunoSEQ multiplex PCR; the TCRdb copy retains only in-frame clones and omits some. This sample has some 290,000 clones, with around four fifths found just once. In the case of this clone: Its antigen is currently unknown.

The starting material was PBMCs, obtained before ibrutinib treatment. The receptor comes from a human donor with chronic lymphocytic leukemia.

CDR3 nucleotides: TGTGCCAGCGCTCCGGCGTCGAGCTCCTACAATGAGCAGTTCTTC. Translated: CASAPASSSYNEQFF. The J gene is TRBJ2-1, the V gene TRBV27; D uncertain. The CDR3 runs to 15 residues. In germline, CDR1 is MNHEY, CDR2 SMNVEV (reference sequence). V was cut by 8 bases and J by 0 bases, with 14 bases left in between.